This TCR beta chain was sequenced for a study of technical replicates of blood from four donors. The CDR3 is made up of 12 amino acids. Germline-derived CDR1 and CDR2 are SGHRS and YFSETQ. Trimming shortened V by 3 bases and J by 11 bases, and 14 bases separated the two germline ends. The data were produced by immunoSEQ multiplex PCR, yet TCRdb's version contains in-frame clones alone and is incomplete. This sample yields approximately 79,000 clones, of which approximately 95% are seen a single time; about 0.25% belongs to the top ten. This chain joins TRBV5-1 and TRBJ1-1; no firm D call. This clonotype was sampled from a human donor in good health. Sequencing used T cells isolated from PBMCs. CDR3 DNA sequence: TGCGCCAGCAGCTCGAATACAGACCGCGCTTTCTTT. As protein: CASSSNTDRAFF.